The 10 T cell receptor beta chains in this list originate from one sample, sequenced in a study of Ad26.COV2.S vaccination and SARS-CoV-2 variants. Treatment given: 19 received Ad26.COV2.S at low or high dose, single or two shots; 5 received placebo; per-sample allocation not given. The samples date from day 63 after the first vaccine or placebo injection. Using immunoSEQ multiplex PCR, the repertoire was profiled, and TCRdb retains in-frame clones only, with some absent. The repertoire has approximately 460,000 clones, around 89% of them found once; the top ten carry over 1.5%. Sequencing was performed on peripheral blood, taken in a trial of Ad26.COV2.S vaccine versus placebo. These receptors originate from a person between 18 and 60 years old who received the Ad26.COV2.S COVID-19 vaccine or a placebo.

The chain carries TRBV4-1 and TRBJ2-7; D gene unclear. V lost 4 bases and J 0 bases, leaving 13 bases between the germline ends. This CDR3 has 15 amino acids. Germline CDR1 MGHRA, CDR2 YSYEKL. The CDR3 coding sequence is TGCGCCAGCAGCCTGCTTAACTCCGACTCCTACGAGCAGTACTTC. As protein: CASSLLNSDSYEQYF.

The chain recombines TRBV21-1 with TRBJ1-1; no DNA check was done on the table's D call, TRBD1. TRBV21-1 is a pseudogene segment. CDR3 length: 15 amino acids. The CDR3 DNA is TGTGCCAGCGCCCTCAGAACAGGGCGGGACACTGAAGCTTTCTTT. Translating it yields CASALRTGRDTEAFF.

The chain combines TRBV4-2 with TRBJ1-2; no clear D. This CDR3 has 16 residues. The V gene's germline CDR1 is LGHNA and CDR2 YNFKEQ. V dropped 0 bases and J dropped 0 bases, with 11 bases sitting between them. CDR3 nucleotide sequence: TGTGCCAGCAGCCAAGAATCCTTCAGTCCTAACTATGGCTACACCTTC. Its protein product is CASSQESFSPNYGYTF.

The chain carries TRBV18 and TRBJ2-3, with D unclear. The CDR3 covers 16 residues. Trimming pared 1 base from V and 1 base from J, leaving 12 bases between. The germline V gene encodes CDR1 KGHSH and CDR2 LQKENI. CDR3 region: CASSPRLEKGTDTQYF. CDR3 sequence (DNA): TGTGCCAGCTCACCACGGTTAGAGAAGGGCACAGATACGCAGTATTTT. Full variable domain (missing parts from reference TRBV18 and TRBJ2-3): NAGVMQNPRHLVRRRGQEARLRCSPMKGHSHVYWYRQLPEEGLKFMVYLQKENIIDESGMPKERFSAEFPKEGPSILRIQQVVRGDSAAYFCASSPRLEKGTDTQYFGPGTRLTVL.

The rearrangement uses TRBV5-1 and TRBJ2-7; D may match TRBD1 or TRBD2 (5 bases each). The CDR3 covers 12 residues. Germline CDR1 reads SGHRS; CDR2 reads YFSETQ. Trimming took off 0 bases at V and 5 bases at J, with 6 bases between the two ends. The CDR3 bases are TGCGCCAGCAGCTTGGGAGGGGACGAGCAGTACTTC. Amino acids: CASSLGGDEQYF.

The CDR3 nucleotides are TGCGCCAGCAGCCAAGACAGAGCCTATAATTCACCCCTCCACTTT. Its translation is CASSQDRAYNSPLHF. The chain recombines TRBV4-1 with TRBJ1-6; no firm D call. Germline V gene lookup returns CDR1 MGHRA and CDR2 YSYEKL. Deletions cut 0 bases from V and 2 bases from J, with 5 bases between. This CDR3 is 15 amino acids long.

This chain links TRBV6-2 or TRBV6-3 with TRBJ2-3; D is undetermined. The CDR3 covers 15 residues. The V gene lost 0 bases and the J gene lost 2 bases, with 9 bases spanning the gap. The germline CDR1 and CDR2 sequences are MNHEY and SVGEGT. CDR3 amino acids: CASSYSIGSTDTQYF. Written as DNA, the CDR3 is TGTGCCAGCAGTTACTCGATAGGGTCCACAGATACGCAGTATTTT.

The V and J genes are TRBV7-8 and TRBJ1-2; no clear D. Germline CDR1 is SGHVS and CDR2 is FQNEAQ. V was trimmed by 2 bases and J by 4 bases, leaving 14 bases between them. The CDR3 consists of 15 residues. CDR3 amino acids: CASSLSPASGYGYTF. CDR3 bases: TGTGCCAGCAGCTTATCCCCCGCATCGGGCTATGGCTACACCTTC.

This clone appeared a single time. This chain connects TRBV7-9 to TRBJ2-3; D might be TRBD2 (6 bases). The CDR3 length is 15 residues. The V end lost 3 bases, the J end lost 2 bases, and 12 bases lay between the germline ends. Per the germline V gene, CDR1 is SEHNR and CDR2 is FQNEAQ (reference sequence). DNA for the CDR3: TGTGCCAGCAGCTTGTGGGCGGGATTCACAGATACGCAGTATTTT. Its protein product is CASSLWAGFTDTQYF.

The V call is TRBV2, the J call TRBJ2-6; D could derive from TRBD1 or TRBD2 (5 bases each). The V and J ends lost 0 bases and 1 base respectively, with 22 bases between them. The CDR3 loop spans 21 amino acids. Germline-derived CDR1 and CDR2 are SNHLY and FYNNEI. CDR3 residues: CASSEARWYRLRASGANVLTF. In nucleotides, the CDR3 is TGTGCCAGCAGTGAAGCGCGGTGGTACAGGCTGCGGGCATCTGGGGCCAACGTCCTGACTTTC.